This T cell receptor (beta chain) was found in a study of monozygotic twins with inflammatory bowel disease. The unique tags termed UMIs, each holding a 6-nucleotide sample barcode, were added by means of template switching. For each CDR3 protein, TCRdb gives one entry from its re-call of the 5' RACE reads, without DNA. The table counts roughly 330,000 distinct CDR3 sequences; roughly 2% lies in the top ten. General observations from the study: Concordance status among twins (concordant versus discordant) showed no link to repertoire similarity, possibly from limited power. IBD patients showed reduced TCRbeta diversity (inverse Simpson) versus healthy co-twins.

Worth noting for this clonotype: What it binds is not known.

The CDR3 sequence is 12 residues long. Germline V gives CDR1 SQVTM, CDR2 ANQGSEA. With no T cell sorting beforehand, total RNA was isolated from whole blood. Source material: blood. The TCR sequence derives from a human donor with ulcerative colitis or Crohn's disease, or a healthy co-twin of an affected twin (not recorded which). The gene calls are TRBV29-1 and TRBJ2-7; the D call of TRBD1 rests on TCRdb alone, since no DNA is present to check it. The CDR3 loop reads CSAALTEYEQYF.